The 8 T cell receptor beta chains given below trace back to one sample, sequenced in a study of CD8 T cells in ankylosing spondylitis. One entry per CDR3 protein, called by TCRdb with MiXCR from the 5' RACE reads. Of some 140,000 distinct CDR3 sequences listed, 6% to 8.5% are singletons. Material: blood, either unsorted or a sorted T cell fraction (not recorded which). These TCRs come from a female donor with ankylosing spondylitis or in good health (not recorded which).

This clonotype appeared many times. The CDR3 region is CASSLAATGRAGELFF. The CDR3 DNA follows: TGCGCCAGCAGCTTGGCCGCGACAGGGCGCGCCGGGGAGCTGTTTTTT. This chain connects TRBV5-1 to TRBJ2-2, with 7 bases matching TRBD1. V lost 0 bases, J lost 6 bases, and 8 bases stayed unmatched. The CDR3 length is 16 residues. Germline V gene data show CDR1 as SGHRS and CDR2 as YFSETQ.

This clonotype occurred many times. V is TRBV20-1 and J is TRBJ1-2; D is uncertain. The CDR3 contains 9 residues. V shed 6 bases and J shed 8 bases, with 7 bases lying between them. Germline values: CDR1 DFQATT, CDR2 SNEGSKA (reference sequence). The CDR3 DNA is TGCAGTGCCCCCCCCGGCTACACCTTC. It codes for CSAPPGYTF.

This clonotype was seen more than once but under ten times. V and J are TRBV4-3 and TRBJ1-2; 8 positions match TRBD1. Per the germline V gene, CDR1 is LGHNA and CDR2 is YSLEER. The junction had 7 bases not matched to a gene; V was cut back by 1 base and J by 6 bases. This CDR3 comprises 15 residues. In nucleotides, the CDR3 is TGCGCCAGCAGCCAAGGCAGGGGGCTTTCGGATGGCTACACCTTC. It codes for CASSQGRGLSDGYTF.

This clonotype was counted at least ten times. This chain links TRBV19 with TRBJ2-5, with D tentatively TRBD2 (5 bases). Germline V gives CDR1 LNHDA, CDR2 SQIVND (reference sequence). V lost 6 bases and J lost 5, with 10 bases in between. CDR3 length equals 12 residues. The CDR3 DNA reads as TGTGCCAGTAGCGAGGGATGGGAGACCCAGTACTTC. Protein sequence: CASSEGWETQYF.

This rearrangement joins TRBV28 to TRBJ1-1, with a possible D match to TRBD1 (5 bases). With 7 bases removed from V and 4 bases from J, the gap between germline ends came to 10 bases. The CDR3 covers 12 residues. Germline CDR1 is MDHEN and CDR2 is SYDVKM. The DNA of the CDR3 is TGTGCCAGCACCCCTGGGGGCACTGAAGCTTTCTTT. This gives the protein CASTPGGTEAFF.

In its sample, this clonotype was seen many times. J is TRBJ2-1 and V is TRBV4-2; 7 positions match TRBD2. Germline-derived CDR1 and CDR2 are LGHNA and YNFKEQ. Germline trimming cut 0 bases from V and 0 bases from J; bases unmatched to any gene: 2. The CDR3 is 16 amino acids. The CDR3 bases are TGTGCCAGCAGCCAAGAGGGGGGGAGCTCCTACAATGAGCAGTTCTTC. Protein product: CASSQEGGSSYNEQFF.

This clonotype was found many times. The rearrangement joins TRBV30 to TRBJ2-3; tentative D call: TRBD2 (7 bases). The V gene lost 2 bases and the J gene lost 5 bases, with 17 bases spanning the gap. The CDR3 is 15 residues long. Germline V lookup: CDR1 GTSNPN, CDR2 SVGIG (reference sequence). The DNA of the CDR3 is TGTGCCTGGAGTCCCCTAGGGGGGGGTGTAGATACGCAGTATTTT. This sequence encodes CAWSPLGGGVDTQYF.

This clonotype was seen many times. The V and J genes are TRBV7-2 and TRBJ2-7, with D unresolved. CDR3 length: 15 amino acids. In germline, CDR1 is SGHTA, CDR2 FQGNSA. Trimming left V 5 bases short and J 3 bases short, with 17 bases between. CDR3 protein: CASSTWGTEIYEQYF. In DNA, the CDR3 is TGTGCCAGCAGCACCTGGGGTACAGAGATCTACGAGCAGTACTTC. Complete variable domain (other parts from reference TRBV7-2 and TRBJ2-7): GAGVSQSPSNKVTEKGKDVELRCDPISGHTALYWYRQSLGQGLEFLIYFQGNSAPDKSGLPSDRFSAERTGGSVSTLTIQRTQQEDSAVYLCASSTWGTEIYEQYFGPGTRLTVT.